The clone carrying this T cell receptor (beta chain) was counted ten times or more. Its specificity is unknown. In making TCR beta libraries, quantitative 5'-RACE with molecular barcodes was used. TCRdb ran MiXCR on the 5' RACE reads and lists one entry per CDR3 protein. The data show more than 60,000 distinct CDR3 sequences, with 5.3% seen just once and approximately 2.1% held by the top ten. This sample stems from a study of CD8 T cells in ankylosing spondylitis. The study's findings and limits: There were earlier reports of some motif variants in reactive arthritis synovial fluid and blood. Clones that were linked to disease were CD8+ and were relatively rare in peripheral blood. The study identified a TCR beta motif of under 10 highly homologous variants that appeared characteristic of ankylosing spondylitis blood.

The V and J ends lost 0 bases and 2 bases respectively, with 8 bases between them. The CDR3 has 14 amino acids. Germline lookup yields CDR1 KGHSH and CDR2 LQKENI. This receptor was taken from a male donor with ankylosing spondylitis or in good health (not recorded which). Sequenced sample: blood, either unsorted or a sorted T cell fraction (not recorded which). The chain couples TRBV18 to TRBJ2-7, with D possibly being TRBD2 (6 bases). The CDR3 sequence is CASSPPGLTYEQYF. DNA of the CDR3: TGTGCCAGCTCACCACCGGGACTGACCTACGAGCAGTACTTC.